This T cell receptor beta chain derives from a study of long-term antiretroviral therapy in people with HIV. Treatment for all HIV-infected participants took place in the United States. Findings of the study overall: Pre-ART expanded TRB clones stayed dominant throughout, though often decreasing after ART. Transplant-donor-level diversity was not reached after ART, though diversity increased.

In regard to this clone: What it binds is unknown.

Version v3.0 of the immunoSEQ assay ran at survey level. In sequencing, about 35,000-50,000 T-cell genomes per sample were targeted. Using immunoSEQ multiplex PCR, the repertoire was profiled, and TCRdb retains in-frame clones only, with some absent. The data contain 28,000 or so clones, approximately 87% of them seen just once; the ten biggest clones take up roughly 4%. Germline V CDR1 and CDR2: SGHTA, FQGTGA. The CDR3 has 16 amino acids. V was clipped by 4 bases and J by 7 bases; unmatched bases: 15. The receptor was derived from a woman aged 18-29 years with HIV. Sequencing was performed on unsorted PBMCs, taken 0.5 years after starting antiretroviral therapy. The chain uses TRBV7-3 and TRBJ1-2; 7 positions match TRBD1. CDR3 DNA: TGTGCCAGCAGCTCCTATGACAGGGTCGGTATGGGTGGCTACACCTTC. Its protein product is CASSSYDRVGMGGYTF.